These 21 T cell receptor beta chains were all obtained from the same sample, sequenced in a study of T cell responses to AZD1222 COVID-19 vaccine. Libraries were prepared by immunoSEQ multiplex PCR; TCRdb keeps only in-frame clonotypes and omits some of them. The sample includes tens of thousands of clones, 75% to 85% of them seen just once. Source: peripheral blood, taken on day 0 of AZD1222 vaccination. The receptor set was obtained from an adult in good health.

V usage is TRBV4-2 and J usage is TRBJ1-1; no definite D call. Germline V gene sequence: CDR1 LGHNA, CDR2 YNFKEQ. With 0 bases removed from V and 11 bases from J, the gap between germline ends came to 13 bases. The CDR3 totals 13 residues. The DNA for the CDR3 is TGTGCCAGCAGCCAAGATGGGCAGGCGGGGGCTTTCTTT. Translating gives CASSQDGQAGAFF.

The rearrangement links TRBV28 to TRBJ1-2; 7 positions agree with TRBD1. Trimming removed 6 bases from V and 6 bases from J; junction bases left unmatched: 7. Per the germline V gene, CDR1 is MDHEN and CDR2 is SYDVKM. The CDR3 extends over 13 amino acids. CDR3 loop: CASSTGTDHGYTF. CDR3 in DNA: TGTGCCAGCAGCACCGGGACAGATCATGGCTACACCTTC.

This chain uses TRBV10-2 with TRBJ1-5, with a possible D match to TRBD1 (6 bases). With 4 bases removed from V and 5 bases from J, the gap between germline ends came to 15 bases. From germline, CDR1 is WSHSY and CDR2 SAAADI. The CDR3 has 15 amino acids. This CDR3 is CASSGNRARDQPQHF. The CDR3, as DNA: TGCGCCAGCAGTGGGAACAGGGCGAGGGATCAGCCCCAGCATTTT.

The chain recombines TRBV19 with TRBJ2-5; 10 nucleotides align to TRBD1. In germline, CDR1 is LNHDA, CDR2 SQIVND (reference sequence). The CDR3 is 16 amino acids. Trimming cost V 4 bases and J 0 bases; bases outside gene matches: 5. CDR3 in DNA: TGTGCCAGTAGTAGGGGACAGGGGATTTACCAAGAGACCCAGTACTTC. It yields the protein CASSRGQGIYQETQYF.

The rearrangement uses TRBV27 and TRBJ1-1, with a tentative D call TRBD1 (6 bases). The CDR3 covers 18 residues. Trimming shortened V by 2 bases and J by 0 bases, and 19 bases separated the two germline ends. Germline assignment: CDR1 MNHEY and CDR2 SMNVEV (reference sequence). As DNA, the CDR3 is TGTGCCAGCAGTTTAGCGGGAGGGACAACTTTGATGAACACTGAAGCTTTCTTT. It specifies CASSLAGGTTLMNTEAFF.

V and J are TRBV11-2 and TRBJ2-3, with TRBD2 identical over 9 bases. V was pared by 1 base and J by 9 bases, with 17 bases of the junction left unmatched. Germline lookup yields CDR1 SGHAT and CDR2 FQNNGV. CDR3 length: 18 amino acids. Written as DNA, the CDR3 is TGTGCCAGCAGCTTAGTATCTAGCGGGGTAGGAAGGGTAGGGACGCAGTATTTT. Amino acid sequence: CASSLVSSGVGRVGTQYF.

This clone was counted only a few times. CDR3 in amino acids: CATSDPDRIGGELFF. CDR3 bases: TGTGCCACCAGTGACCCCGACAGGATCGGCGGGGAGCTGTTTTTT. The rearrangement joins TRBV24-1 to TRBJ2-2, with D perhaps TRBD1 (6 bases). V lost 4 bases, J lost 7 bases, and 15 bases lay in between. Germline lookup yields CDR1 KGHDR and CDR2 SFDVKD. The CDR3 has 15 residues.

There are a few counts of this clone. The CDR3 coding sequence is TGTGCCAGTAGTATAGGGGCAGTCTCCTACGAGCAGTACTTC. The encoded protein is CASSIGAVSYEQYF. The chain carries TRBV19 and TRBJ2-7; D gene uncertain. This CDR3 has 14 amino acids. The V end lost 1 base, the J end lost 0 bases, and 7 bases lay between the germline ends. Germline V lookup: CDR1 LNHDA, CDR2 SQIVND (reference sequence).

This clone was counted once. V usage is TRBV10-3 and J usage is TRBJ1-2, with a tentative D call TRBD1 (6 bases). The CDR3 contains 13 residues. Germline V gene data show CDR1 as ENHRY and CDR2 as SYGVKD. V was pared by 2 bases and J by 6 bases, with 10 bases between. CDR3 sequence reads: CAISELAGDGYTF. In DNA, the CDR3 is TGTGCCATCAGTGAGCTTGCAGGGGATGGCTACACCTTC.

The chain has TRBV7-2 and TRBJ1-2, with TRBD1 matching 7 bases. The germline V gene encodes CDR1 SGHTA and CDR2 FQGNSA. V shed 6 bases and J 8 bases; nucleotides not matched to a gene: 9. This CDR3 is 13 amino acids long. The CDR3 DNA reads as TGTGCCAGCAGAGAGACAGGGAGGACGGGCTACACCTTC. Translated: CASRETGRTGYTF.

This chain links TRBV5-1 with TRBJ2-7, with D perhaps TRBD1 (5 bases). Germline V CDR1 and CDR2: SGHRS, YFSETQ. Deletions cut 0 bases from V and 4 bases from J, with 14 bases between. The CDR3 contains 15 residues. This CDR3 reads CASSLGGQGVYEQYF. CDR3 DNA: TGCGCCAGCAGCTTGGGGGGCCAAGGGGTGTACGAGCAGTACTTC. The full variable domain, completed using reference TRBV5-1 and TRBJ2-7, is KAGVTQTPRYLIKTRGQQVTLSCSPISGHRSVSWYQQTPGQGLQFLFEYFSETQRNKGNFPGRFSGRQFSNSRSEMNVSTLELGDSALYLCASSLGGQGVYEQYFGPGTRLTVT.

In DNA form, the CDR3 reads TGTGCCAGCAGTCCTATACAGGGAAACTATGGCTACACCTTC. Residues: CASSPIQGNYGYTF. V usage is TRBV6-5 and J usage is TRBJ1-2, with D possibly being TRBD1 (6 bases). V was pared by 5 bases and J by 2 bases, with 12 bases between. There are 14 residues in the CDR3. The germline V gene encodes CDR1 MNHEY and CDR2 SVGAGI.

The chain recombines TRBV4-1 with TRBJ1-4, with D unresolved. V shed 0 bases and J shed 8 bases, with 16 bases lying between them. Germline values: CDR1 MGHRA, CDR2 YSYEKL. The CDR3 runs 16 residues. The CDR3 protein is CASSQDWGTRSEKLFF. The CDR3 nucleotides are TGCGCCAGCAGCCAAGATTGGGGTACAAGATCGGAAAAACTGTTTTTT.

The V call is TRBV5-6, the J call TRBJ1-3, with 9 bases matching TRBD1. The V gene's germline CDR1 is SGHDT and CDR2 YYEEEE. The CDR3 runs 15 residues. V lost 3 bases, J lost 0 bases, and 1 base stayed unmatched. The CDR3: CASSWDRDSGNTIYF. Here the CDR3 DNA reads TGTGCCAGCAGCTGGGACAGGGACTCTGGAAACACCATATATTTT. Looking up the rest from reference TRBV5-6 and TRBJ1-3 gives the full variable domain: DAGVTQSPTHLIKTRGQQVTLRCSPKSGHDTVSWYQQALGQGPQFIFQYYEEEERQRGNFPDRFSGHQFPNYSSELNVNALLLGDSALYLCASSWDRDSGNTIYFGEGSWLTVV.

The rearrangement links TRBV5-3 to TRBJ1-3; 7 nucleotides agree with TRBD1. TRBV5-3 is noted as an ORF with a role that remains uncertain. The CDR3 loop spans 15 amino acids. With 4 bases clipped from V and 0 bases from J, the junction kept 4 bases outside the gene matches. Here the CDR3 reads CARSRGQSSGNTIYF. CDR3 nucleotide sequence: TGTGCCAGAAGCCGGGGACAGTCCTCTGGAAACACCATATATTTT.

The chain has TRBV10-2 and TRBJ2-7; D is ambiguous. Germline CDR1 reads WSHSY; CDR2 reads SAAADI. The V and J ends lost 3 bases and 2 bases respectively, with 11 bases between them. CDR3 length equals 14 residues. CDR3 residues: CASSEASGTYEQYF. CDR3 coding DNA: TGCGCCAGCAGTGAAGCGTCGGGTACCTACGAGCAGTACTTC.

The chain employs TRBV9 and TRBJ2-1, with no clear D. CDR1 is SGDLS and CDR2 is YYNGEE in the germline V gene. Deletions cut 3 bases from V and 3 bases from J, with 16 bases between. This CDR3 has 16 residues. The CDR3 bases are TGTGCCAGCAGCGCGGGTGGTGGCCGGCTCTACAATGAGCAGTTCTTC. Protein: CASSAGGGRLYNEQFF. Using reference TRBV9 and TRBJ2-1 for the parts outside the CDR3, the full variable domain is DSGVTQTPKHLITATGQRVTLRCSPRSGDLSVYWYQQSLDQGLQFLIQYYNGEERAKGNILERFSAQQFPDLHSELNLSSLELGDSALYFCASSAGGGRLYNEQFFGPGTRLTVL.

The rearrangement joins TRBV24-1 to TRBJ2-7; D gene uncertain. Trimming cost V 3 bases and J 3 bases, with 14 bases left between them. The length of the CDR3 is 15 residues. Germline-derived CDR1 and CDR2 are KGHDR and SFDVKD. The CDR3 bases are TGTGCCACCAGTGATAAGGGCCCTTCGCGCTACGAGCAGTACTTC. This sequence encodes CATSDKGPSRYEQYF.

The rearrangement links TRBV18 to TRBJ2-7; 9 nucleotides agree with TRBD1. The CDR3 is 15 residues long. Trimming at V came to 2 bases and at J to 5 bases, leaving 7 bases not matched to a gene. Germline V gene data show CDR1 as KGHSH and CDR2 as LQKENI. CDR3 nucleotide sequence: TGTGCCAGCTCACCAAGGGGGACAGGGCTCGACGAGCAGTACTTC. Translating gives CASSPRGTGLDEQYF. The entire variable domain, with the rest obtained from reference TRBV18 and TRBJ2-7, is as follows: NAGVMQNPRHLVRRRGQEARLRCSPMKGHSHVYWYRQLPEEGLKFMVYLQKENIIDESGMPKERFSAEFPKEGPSILRIQQVVRGDSAAYFCASSPRGTGLDEQYFGPGTRLTVT.

The CDR3 sequence is CSVGEGNQPQHF. CDR3 DNA: TGCAGTGTCGGGGAGGGTAATCAGCCCCAGCATTTT. J is TRBJ1-5 and V is TRBV29-1; D unclear. In germline, CDR1 is SQVTM, CDR2 ANQGSEA. The CDR3 sequence is 12 residues long.

The chain couples TRBV11-2 to TRBJ2-7, with D perhaps being TRBD1 or TRBD2 (5 bases each). V gave up 5 bases and J gave up 3 bases, with 8 bases separating them. CDR1 SGHAT and CDR2 FQNNGV come from the germline V gene. CDR3 length equals 12 residues. The CDR3 DNA sequence: TGTGCCAGCAGCGTTGGGGGCTACGAGCAGTACTTC. Encoded protein: CASSVGGYEQYF.